This record covers a single T cell receptor beta chain. Only a few counts were recorded for this clone. The antigen it recognizes is unknown. The input lacks base qualities; no much larger clone sits a single base away. TCRbeta CDR3 regions were amplified from genomic DNA using the immunoSEQ Assay, a bias-controlled multiplex PCR. On the study's bioinformatics: The number of nucleated cells in each sample was estimated by amplification of reference gene primers within the assay. To quantify the absolute abundance of each unique TCRbeta CDR3 rearrangement, sequence reads were collapsed and filtered. Productive Simpson clonality was computed per sample as the square root of Simpson's diversity index over productive rearrangements. TCRdb's version of the immuneACCESS table is confined to in-frame rearrangements and falls short of the full clone set. An unresolved V gene accounts for under half of the shortfall where checked; the remainder is of unknown origin. V and J calls and clone size come straight from that table; D and trimming were deduced from the DNA. This sample gives 200,000 to 250,000 clones in total; approximately 84% of them show up just once. 1.8% of the sample comes from the top ten.

This sample was taken from a study of blood T cell repertoires in COVID-19 (dated by TCRdb to about 2020). Some background on the complete study: Collaborator samples came from the United States, Italy and Spain and covered acute and convalescent phases of COVID-19. The material from the prospective study consisted of cDNA or gDNA derived from T cells, B-cell-depleted T cells, or PBMCs. Subjects who had been exposed to COVID-19, were actively infected with it, or had recovered from it provided the deeply sampled blood TCRbeta repertoires that made up the dataset. A freely available public database, intended as a resource for researchers studying the immune response to SARS-CoV-2, is where the repertoires were released. The samples were drawn from the first 160 participants of the ongoing ImmuneRACE study and from 1,254 subjects provided by 6 global collaborators. Sample metadata almost always included a de-identified subject ID, COVID-19 status, age in years and sex. Where available, HLA class I and class II types were obtained from metadata supplied by the sample provider rather than from assay-based typing.

Points the paper makes about the study in general: Clinical and demographic metadata were provided uncurated, with the amount varying by source and participant.

Participants in the prospective study were aged about 18 to 90 years, lived in 20 to 30 United States geographic areas, and enrolled through a virtual design. In the prospective study, participants were assigned to cohorts based on the clinical history participants reported in a screening survey and a study questionnaire. Recovered participants in ImmuneRACE Cohort 3 were defined as having two consecutive negative NP/OP PCR tests, clearance from a healthcare professional, or resolution of symptoms. Each participant in the prospective study had whole blood, serum and a nasopharyngeal or oropharyngeal swab collected by mobile phlebotomists. Participants in the prospective study had the option to provide additional blood draws and questionnaires over a roughly 2-month period. Prospective study blood samples were shipped either frozen or at room temperature before DNA extraction. V and J are trimmed by 2 bases and 4 bases, and the gene matches miss 2 bases of the junction. CDR1 and CDR2, looked up from the germline V gene (reference sequence), are SGHNT and YYREEE. From cysteine to phenylalanine, the CDR3 is 15 amino acids long. The read is trimmed to its CDR3 DNA, 45 bases read in frame from base 1.

Sequenced sample: PBMCs or T cells enriched from blood (not recorded which). Recombination linked TRBV5-4 to TRBJ2-2, with TRBD1 identical over 10 junction bases. The clonotype originates from a man between 60 and 75 years old who had recovered from COVID-19. The bases read TGTGCCAGCAGCTTAGGACAGGGGGTCACCGGGGAGCTGTTTTTT. Translated, it gives CASSLGQGVTGELFF.